Listed below are T cell receptor beta chains from one sample, sequenced in a study of blood T cell repertoires in COVID-19. The table came from immunoSEQ multiplex PCR; TCRdb's copy has only in-frame clones and leaves some out. The sample yields 250,000 or so clones, around 83% seen once. Specimen: PBMCs or T cells enriched from blood (not recorded which). These receptors were taken from a woman aged 45-60 years who had been exposed to COVID-19. Both conserved end residues are part of each CDR3. A D gene is named only where the DNA matches it firmly. Only part of the rows carry a size: once, few, many, or a class if the clone is expanded.

clone size	V gene	D gene	J gene	CDR3 DNA	CDR3 protein
.	TRBV12-3/TRBV12-4	TRBD1	TRBJ2-7	TGTGCCAGCAGGCCCGGGACAGGATACGAGCAGTACTTC	CASRPGTGYEQYF
.	TRBV5-8	TRBD1	TRBJ1-5	TGTGCCAGCAGCCCCCCCCCTGGGATGACAGGGGGCAATCAGCCCCAGCATTTT	CASSPPPGMTGGNQPQHF
.	TRBV12-3/TRBV12-4	.	TRBJ2-7	TGTGCCAGCAGTTTAGGAGGTCACGAGCAGTACTTC	CASSLGGHEQYF
.	TRBV5-1	TRBD2	TRBJ2-3	TGCGCCAGCAGCTTGACGACTAGCGGGGGAGATACGCAGTATTTT	CASSLTTSGGDTQYF
.	TRBV19	.	TRBJ1-4	TGTGCCAGTAGTATAGATATGACAGGAAAACTGTTTTTT	CASSIDMTGKLFF
.	TRBV2	.	TRBJ1-2	TGTGCCAGCAGTCCGGATATAGCGGGTGGCTACACCTTC	CASSPDIAGGYTF
few	TRBV2	.	TRBJ1-2	TGTGCCATCCAGGTCCTTCGCTACACCTTC	CAIQVLRYTF
.	TRBV7-2	.	TRBJ2-5	TGTGCCAGCAGCTTAGAGCTTACCCAAGAGACCCAGTACTTC	CASSLELTQETQYF
once	TRBV5-4	TRBD2	TRBJ2-3	TGTGCCAGCAGCCCCCCCGGACGGAGCGGGGGGGCGTTGTGGTATTTT	CASSPPGRSGGALWYF
.	TRBV9	TRBD2	TRBJ2-1	TGTGCCAGCAGTTTGTCAGTGGTAGCGGGGGGGCAGGCGTTCTTC	CASSLSVVAGGQAFF
.	TRBV19	TRBD1	TRBJ2-2	TGTGCCAGTAGTCCGGGACAGGGGATTGCCGGGGAGCTGTTTTTT	CASSPGQGIAGELFF
.	TRBV28	.	TRBJ1-3	TGTGCCAGCAGTCCCTTTAGTCCCGGGACATACTCTGGAAACACCATATATTTT	CASSPFSPGTYSGNTIYF
.	TRBV27	.	TRBJ2-2	TGTGCCAGCAGTCCTATGATTTTGGTCGGGGAGCTGTTTTTT	CASSPMILVGELFF
.	TRBV28	TRBD1	TRBJ2-1	TGTGCCAGCAGTGAACCAGGGGGCCCTAACATGAATGAGCAGTTCTTC	CASSEPGGPNMNEQFF
.	TRBV18	.	TRBJ1-1	TGTGCCAGCTCACCCGCGCGGGGGCCGGGAGCTTTCTTT	CASSPARGPGAFF
few	TRBV25-1	.	TRBJ1-6	TGTGCCAGCAGGGAGACGGTCAGCTCCTATAATTCACCCCTCCACTTT	CASRETVSSYNSPLHF
.	TRBV2	TRBD2	TRBJ2-1	TGTGCCAGCAGTGAGATCTCTCAGCGGGGGGGCAGCAATGAGCAGTTCTTC	CASSEISQRGGSNEQFF
many	TRBV13	.	TRBJ2-3	TGTGCCAGCAGCTTAGGGACTAGTTTCCTGGGGGATACGCAGTATTTT	CASSLGTSFLGDTQYF
.	TRBV19	TRBD2	TRBJ2-1	TGTGCCGTGTTAGCGGGGAATGAGCAGTTCTTC	CAVLAGNEQFF
.	TRBV21-1	.	TRBJ1-2	TGTGCCAGCAGCACCGGGACTGATCCGCCCGTATATGGCTACACCTTC	CASSTGTDPPVYGYTF
.	TRBV30	.	TRBJ1-2	TGTGCCTGGAGGGGGCACTATGGCTACACCTTC	CAWRGHYGYTF
.	TRBV18	TRBD2	TRBJ2-1	TGTGCCAGCTTACCGGGACTAGGCAACAATGAGCAGTTCTTC	CASLPGLGNNEQFF
once	TRBV9	.	TRBJ2-2	TGTGCCAGCAGCGTAGGGTGGCGGGGTAGCACCGGGGAGCTGTTTTTT	CASSVGWRGSTGELFF
.	TRBV19	TRBD2	TRBJ2-1	TGTGCCTCAACGGAGGCGGGGGGCTCCTACAATGAGCAGTTCTTC	CASTEAGGSYNEQFF
.	TRBV19	.	TRBJ1-5	TGTGCCAGTAGAAGAGGGGGGGCCCATCAGCCCCAGCATTTT	CASRRGGAHQPQHF
once	TRBV7-8	TRBD1	TRBJ1-1	TGTGCCAGCAGAGAATACGCGGGACAGGGAGAGACTGAAGCTTTCTTT	CASREYAGQGETEAFF
once	TRBV21-1	.	TRBJ1-2	TGTGCCAGCAGCATGACAGGGTGCTATGGCTACACCTTC	CASSMTGCYGYTF
.	TRBV10-2	.	TRBJ2-1	TGCGCCAGTTACGGGGGACGGAATGAGCAGTTCTTC	CASYGGRNEQFF
.	TRBV6-6	TRBD1	TRBJ1-5	TGTGCCAGCCTTGCAGGGGGCGGCAATCAGCCCCAGCATTTT	CASLAGGGNQPQHF
many	TRBV6-4	TRBD2	TRBJ2-2	TGTGCCAGCAGTAGAGCTAGCGGGGACGCGAACACCGGGGAGCTGTTTTTT	CASSRASGDANTGELFF
few	TRBV28	TRBD1	TRBJ1-5	TGTGCCAGCAGTACTCAGGGGGGCAATCAGCCCCAGCATTTT	CASSTQGGNQPQHF
.	TRBV2	TRBD1	TRBJ1-5	TGTGCCAGCAGTGAAAGGGGGCCCAATCAGCCCCAGCATTTT	CASSERGPNQPQHF
.	TRBV7-2	.	TRBJ1-3	TGTGCCAGCAGCTTGAAACTCACCCCGAACCTTGGAAACACCATATATTTT	CASSLKLTPNLGNTIYF
.	TRBV6-6	.	TRBJ1-2	TGTGCCAGCAGTTTGGGTTTGGGCGTCTATGGCTACACCTTC	CASSLGLGVYGYTF
.	TRBV18	.	TRBJ2-3	TGTGCCAGCTCACCCGGACTCACAGATACGCAGTATTTT	CASSPGLTDTQYF
.	TRBV3-1/TRBV3-2	.	TRBJ1-2	TGTGCCAGCAGCCAAGGGGGACTGGATGGCTACACCTTC	CASSQGGLDGYTF
.	TRBV18	.	TRBJ1-2	TGTGCCAGCTCACCGGCGTCGGGTGTCGCCTACACCTTC	CASSPASGVAYTF
.	TRBV15	.	TRBJ2-3	TGTGCCACCAGCAGGGGCCTCCAGGACTCAGATACGCAGTATTTT	CATSRGLQDSDTQYF
.	TRBV29-1	TRBD2	TRBJ2-5	TGCAGCGGGCGGGAGGTAGAGACCCAGTACTTC	CSGREVETQYF
.	TRBV6-2/TRBV6-3	.	TRBJ1-1	TGTGCCAGCAGCAGAGGGTCCCTGGACACTGAAGCTTTCTTT	CASSRGSLDTEAFF